The rows below give T cell receptor beta chains drawn from one sample of a study. TCRdb re-analysed the 5' RACE reads in MiXCR, keeping a single row per CDR3 protein. The data show some 9,100 distinct CDR3 sequences, around 13% seen once. Sequenced sample: Tregs sorted from blood. These receptor sequences come from a female donor with breast cancer. The CDR3 runs from the conserved cysteine through the conserved F or W. Fields, in order: clone size, J gene, D gene, V gene, CDR3 protein, CDR3 DNA. D genes are given only for firm matches. Some rows mark clone size as missing; the rest say once, few, many or name a class of expanded clone.

>many|TRBJ2-3|.|TRBV7-2
CASSFYISTDTQYF
TGTGCCAGCAGCTTTTATATTAGCACAGATACGCAGTATTTT
>medium-sized|TRBJ2-5|.|TRBV5-1
CASSLGQRGTQYF
TGCGCCAGCAGCTTGGGACAAAGGGGGACCCAGTACTTC
>medium-sized|TRBJ1-1|.|TRBV9
CASSVTGSNTEAFF
TGTGCCAGCAGCGTAACAGGGTCGAACACTGAAGCTTTCTTT
>medium-sized|TRBJ2-1|TRBD1|TRBV5-1
CASSAGTDNEQFF
TGCGCCAGCAGCGCTGGGACAGACAATGAGCAGTTCTTC
>medium-sized|TRBJ1-2|.|TRBV6-1
CASSEAERCTF
TGTGCCAGCAGTGAAGCAGAGCGCTGCACCTTC
>many|TRBJ2-7|.|TRBV15
CATSRVTGPSYEQYF
TGTGCCACCAGCAGAGTCACGGGTCCCTCCTACGAGCAGTACTTC
>.|TRBJ2-1|.|TRBV6-5
CASSYSSQGGVNEQFF
TGTGCCAGCAGTTACTCGTCTCAGGGAGGTGTTAATGAGCAGTTCTTC
>medium-sized|TRBJ2-3|TRBD1|TRBV4-1
CASKPGQESNTQYF
TGCGCCAGCAAGCCGGGACAGGAGTCGAATACGCAGTATTTT
>medium-sized|TRBJ2-3|.|TRBV10-3
CAISESTDTQYF
TGTGCCATCAGTGAGTCAACAGATACGCAGTATTTT
>medium-sized|TRBJ1-3|TRBD1|TRBV6-5
CASSDRASGNTIYF
TGTGCCAGCAGCGACAGGGCCTCTGGAAACACCATATATTTT
>medium-sized|TRBJ2-2|.|TRBV27
CASSWGSQGTGELFF
TGTGCCAGCAGTTGGGGGTCCCAAGGCACCGGGGAGCTGTTTTTT
>medium-sized|TRBJ2-2|TRBD2|TRBV29-1
CSVEDSGGRNTGELFF
TGCAGCGTTGAAGATTCAGGCGGGAGGAACACCGGGGAGCTGTTTTTT
>medium-sized|TRBJ1-5|.|TRBV18
CASSLTDSNQPQHF
TGTGCCAGCTCACTAACAGATAGCAATCAGCCCCAGCATTTT
>medium-sized|TRBJ1-3|.|TRBV29-1
CSVSEAGSGNTIYF
TGCAGCGTCTCCGAAGCGGGGTCTGGAAACACCATATATTTT
>many|TRBJ2-7|.|TRBV5-1
CASSGTSYEQYF
TGCGCCAGCAGCGGAACCAGCTACGAGCAGTACTTC
>medium-sized|TRBJ1-5|.|TRBV5-5
CASSLALGLGNQPQHF
TGTGCCAGCAGCTTGGCCCTAGGGTTGGGCAATCAGCCCCAGCATTTT
>large|TRBJ1-5|TRBD1|TRBV9
CASSPETGRDQPQHF
TGTGCCAGCAGCCCCGAGACAGGGAGGGATCAGCCCCAGCATTTT
>medium-sized|TRBJ2-1|.|TRBV7-2
CASSLDYGEQFF
TGTGCCAGCAGCTTAGATTACGGTGAGCAGTTCTTC
>many|TRBJ2-5|TRBD2|TRBV4-1
CASSQDTSLPGGETQYF
TGCGCCAGCAGCCAAGATACTAGTCTACCGGGAGGAGAGACCCAGTACTTC
>medium-sized|TRBJ2-7|.|TRBV4-3
CASSQERDPRDQKYF
TGCGCCAGCAGCCAAGAAAGGGACCCCCGGGACCAAAAGTACTTC
>medium-sized|TRBJ2-7|.|TRBV20-1
CSAPKEGDGEQYF
TGCAGTGCCCCGAAAGAAGGGGATGGCGAGCAGTACTTC
>medium-sized|TRBJ1-1|.|TRBV29-1
CSVGKQNTEAFF
TGCAGCGTTGGAAAGCAGAACACTGAAGCTTTCTTT
>.|TRBJ2-7|TRBD2|TRBV12-3/TRBV12-4
CASTSAGVNYEQYF
TGTGCCAGCACTTCAGCGGGAGTGAACTACGAGCAGTACTTC
>many|TRBJ2-1|.|TRBV5-1
CASRSASDYNEQFF
TGCGCCAGCAGATCGGCTAGCGACTACAATGAGCAGTTCTTC
>.|TRBJ2-1|.|TRBV30
CAWSVRSNEQFF
TGTGCCTGGAGTGTCAGGAGTAATGAGCAGTTCTTC
>.|TRBJ1-1|.|TRBV20-1
CSARNWHTKAFF
TGCAGTGCTAGGAACTGGCACACTAAAGCTTTCTTT
>few|TRBJ1-6|TRBD1|TRBV12-3/TRBV12-4
CASSRTGNSPLHF
TGTGCCAGCAGTAGGACAGGGAATTCACCCCTCCACTTT
>many|TRBJ1-3|TRBD1|TRBV27
CASSSDRGSSGNTIYF
TGTGCCAGCAGTTCCGACAGGGGATCCTCTGGAAACACCATATATTTT
>many|TRBJ1-2|TRBD1|TRBV19
CASSDNRGASYGYTF
TGTGCCAGTAGTGATAACAGGGGAGCGAGTTATGGCTACACCTTC
>many|TRBJ2-7|TRBD2|TRBV5-1
CASSFISGTSDEQYF
TGCGCCAGCAGCTTCATATCCGGGACTAGCGACGAGCAGTACTTC
>once|TRBJ2-4|TRBD1|TRBV18
CASSPPGDRIGIQYF
TGTGCCAGCTCACCACCAGGGGACAGAATCGGCATTCAGTACTTC
>.|TRBJ2-1|.|TRBV6-5
CASSRDTSSYNEQLF
TGTGCCAGCAGTAGGGACACGAGCTCCTACAATGAGCAGCTCTTC
>once|TRBJ2-3|TRBD2|TRBV15
CATSSLRLAGDDTQYF
TGTGCCACCAGCAGCCTCAGACTAGCGGGAGATGATACGCAGTATTTT
>.|TRBJ1-3|.|TRBV9
CASSLGTLPSGNTIYF
TGTGCCAGCAGCCTCGGGACCCTACCCTCTGGAAACACCATATATTTT
>many|TRBJ1-2|.|TRBV15
CATSRDGDYGYTF
TGTGCCACCAGCAGAGACGGGGACTATGGCTACACCTTC
>many|TRBJ2-1|.|TRBV5-1
CASSWPMTDEQFF
TGCGCCAGCAGCTGGCCTATGACAGATGAGCAGTTCTTC
>medium-sized|TRBJ2-1|.|TRBV5-1
CASSALHRNYNEQFF
TGCGCCAGCAGCGCCCTGCACCGAAACTACAATGAGCAGTTCTTC
>many|TRBJ2-1|TRBD1|TRBV7-2
CASSPRGGTGANEQFF
TGTGCCAGCAGCCCTAGGGGTGGGACAGGGGCAAATGAGCAGTTCTTC
>.|TRBJ2-5|.|TRBV20-1
CSARDLLQETQYF
TGCAGTGCTAGAGATCTCCTCCAAGAGACCCAGTACTTC
>.|TRBJ2-3|TRBD2|TRBV5-1
CASSWQTSGGRTDTQYF
TGCGCCAGCAGCTGGCAGACTAGCGGGGGCCGCACAGATACGCAGTATTTT
>few|TRBJ2-5|TRBD1|TRBV5-1
CASSSSDRGETQYF
TGCGCCAGCAGCTCGTCGGACAGGGGAGAGACCCAGTACTTC
>many|TRBJ2-5|TRBD1|TRBV11-3
CASSLGGQGAHETQYF
TGTGCCAGCAGCTTAGGGGGACAGGGGGCGCACGAGACCCAGTACTTC
>medium-sized|TRBJ2-3|TRBD2|TRBV20-1
CSCLGGRTDTQYF
TGCAGTTGCTTGGGCGGGAGAACAGATACGCAGTATTTT
>medium-sized|TRBJ2-7|.|TRBV7-9
CASTSVGSGSSYEQYF
TGTGCCAGCACCTCGGTAGGATCCGGGAGCTCATACGAGCAGTACTTC
>many|TRBJ2-3|.|TRBV5-1
CASSLGRSIRTDTQYF
TGCGCCAGCAGCTTGGGCAGGTCAATACGTACAGATACGCAGTATTTT
>medium-sized|TRBJ2-1|.|TRBV5-1
CASSAQLGAYNEQFF
TGCGCCAGCAGCGCCCAGTTAGGGGCCTACAATGAGCAGTTCTTC